This T cell receptor (beta chain) was captured in a study of OX40 agonist ivuxolimab in advanced cancers. Study-wide points: Normalized expansion of T-cell clones was also low for some nonresponders.

TCRdb's copy holds only in-frame clones and misses some; the assay was immunoSEQ multiplex PCR. Among about 40,000 clones listed, over 80% were seen once. A note on this clone: Its antigen is still unknown.

Enrollment shut out patients with autoimmune disease history or systemic immunosuppression. CDR3 length: 14 residues. Trimming removed 5 bases from V and 3 bases from J; junction bases left unmatched: 8. CDR1 SQVTM and CDR2 ANQGSEA come from the germline V gene. The sequences come from CD4+ or CD8+ T cells sorted from blood, collected in a trial of the OX40 agonist ivuxolimab. The rearrangement uses TRBV29-1 and TRBJ1-1; 8 bases are shared with TRBD1. This TCR derives from an adult with an advanced solid tumor such as melanoma, head and neck, liver or kidney cancer. CDR3 sequence: CSVTGGPSYTEAFF. The CDR3 DNA follows: TGCAGCGTTACAGGGGGACCGTCTTACACTGAAGCTTTCTTT.